This TCR beta chain was recorded in a study of blood T cell repertoires in COVID-19. CDR3 length: 12 residues. Looked up from germline, CDR1 is LNHDA and CDR2 is SQIVND (reference sequence). The V and J ends lost 5 bases and 8 bases, in that order; junction bases with no gene match: 4. Some clones are missing from TCRdb's copy, which holds only in-frame ones; the method was immunoSEQ multiplex PCR. The table shows hundreds of thousands of clones, with about 90% occurring only once. The TCR comes from a woman aged 55-75 years with COVID-19, enrolled during active disease. The sample comprised peripheral blood. The V call is TRBV19, the J call TRBJ1-2, with TRBD1 matching 8 bases. Here the CDR3 reads CASSPDRVGYTF. The CDR3 DNA sequence: TGTGCCAGTAGTCCGGACAGGGTCGGCTACACCTTC.